The clone carrying this TCR beta chain showed up many times. The antigen remains undetermined. Germline-derived CDR1 and CDR2 are SGHTA and FQGNSA. The CDR3 consists of 15 residues. The V gene end was trimmed by 5 bases and the J gene end by 7 bases; junction bases not matched to a gene: 11. This sample stems from a study of glioma-infiltrating T cells. Study observations and caveats: CDR3 overlap between tissue and blood was very small. Gliomas, especially low-grade, showed above-expected tissue-blood divergence; non-neoplastic patients showed below.

Amplification of TCR alpha and beta CDR3 regions from RNA used iRepertoire nested multiplex PCR. Input was about 100-450 ng of tissue mRNA or PBMC total RNA. TCRdb reprocessed the multiplex PCR reads with MiXCR, giving one entry per CDR3 protein. The sample comprises approximately 120,000 distinct CDR3 sequences, around a quarter of which are singletons, and just under 35% rests with the top ten. The specimen sequenced was glioma tissue, nonneoplastic brain tissue, or PBMCs (not recorded which). This TCR was sampled from a human donor with low-grade glioma or glioblastoma, undergoing nonglioma brain surgery, or in good health (not recorded which). The chain carries TRBV7-2 and TRBJ1-5, with TRBD1 matching over 7 bases. This chain's CDR3 is CASSARSTGNQPQHF. For the CDR3, the DNA is TGTGCCAGCAGCGCGCGATCGACAGGGAACCAGCCCCAGCATTTT.